This T cell receptor (beta chain) was captured by sequencing in a study of shared clonotypes between healthy human individuals. The length of the CDR3 is 14 residues. The V gene lost 6 bases and the J gene lost 5 bases, with 18 bases spanning the gap. Samples underwent the assay at deep level. Some clones are missing from TCRdb's copy, which holds only in-frame ones; the method was immunoSEQ multiplex PCR. The sample includes 1,500,000 or so clones, roughly 97% of them seen just once. The receptor was derived from a man aged 30 to 39 in good health. The chain recombines TRBV5-3 with TRBJ2-7, with D perhaps matching TRBD2 (6 bases). TRBV5-3 is an ORF for which the function is uncertain. Sequencing used naive CD4+ T cells sorted from blood. Documented subset: CD45RA+ positively selected. The CDR3 DNA sequence: TGTGCCAGAATCGGGTGGGAGGAAAGGGACGAGCAGTACTTC. As protein: CARIGWEERDEQYF.